These 30 T cell receptor beta chains originate from one sample sequenced in a study of blood T cell repertoires in COVID-19. Here immunoSEQ multiplex PCR was the method, and the copy in TCRdb shows in-frame clones only, minus some. The sample records roughly 200,000 clones, about 89% being singletons. Sequencing was carried out using peripheral blood. All receptors derive from a man aged 35-49 years with acute or convalescent COVID-19.

The chain has TRBV3-1 (or the pseudogene TRBV3-2) and TRBJ1-1; possibly TRBD1 for D (6 bases). The germline V gene encodes CDR1 LGHDT and CDR2 YNNKEL (reference sequence). Trimming took 4 bases from V and 1 from J, leaving 13 bases between them. CDR3 length: 15 residues. The CDR3 bases are TGTGCCAGCAGCCCTACATCGACAGGGAACACTGAAGCTTTCTTT. Its translation: CASSPTSTGNTEAFF.

The chain uses TRBV24-1 and TRBJ1-4; 7 bases match TRBD1. CDR1 is KGHDR and CDR2 is SFDVKD in the germline V gene. CDR3 size: 18 residues. Germline trimming cut 1 base from V and 3 bases from J; bases unmatched to any gene: 10. The CDR3: CATSDFRDRAPSNEKLFF. DNA of the CDR3: TGTGCCACCAGTGATTTCCGAGACAGGGCTCCGTCTAATGAAAAACTGTTTTTT.

This clone has just one count. This chain links TRBV4-3 with TRBJ1-6, with 9 bases matching TRBD1. V lost 1 base and J lost 7; bases outside the gene matches: 2. Looked up from germline, CDR1 is LGHNA and CDR2 is YSLEER. CDR3 length: 15 residues. The CDR3 is CASSQAGTGNSPLHF. The CDR3, as DNA: TGCGCCAGCAGCCAAGCCGGGACAGGGAATTCACCCCTCCACTTT.

The chain combines TRBV4-1 with TRBJ2-7, with TRBD1 matching 8 bases. The V segment lost 2 bases and the J segment 3 bases; nucleotides outside the gene matches: 9. The CDR3 extends over 16 amino acids. CDR1 and CDR2 (germline): MGHRA, YSYEKL. CDR3 sequence: CASSQTPGQAYYEQYF. Written as DNA, the CDR3 is TGCGCCAGCAGCCAAACCCCGGGACAGGCCTACTACGAGCAGTACTTC.

The chain employs TRBV11-3 and TRBJ2-3; 9 nucleotides match TRBD1. Per the germline V gene, CDR1 is SGHNT and CDR2 is YENEEA. The ends lost 3 bases at V and 4 bases at J; junction bases unmatched: 2. The CDR3 contains 14 residues. The CDR3 spells CASSFTGGADTQYF. CDR3 nucleotide sequence: TGTGCCAGCAGCTTTACAGGGGGCGCAGATACGCAGTATTTT.

The genes are TRBV19 and TRBJ2-2, with D tentatively TRBD2 (5 bases). Germline loops: CDR1 LNHDA, CDR2 SQIVND (reference sequence). The CDR3 runs to 13 residues. V was clipped by 7 bases and J by 4 bases, with 10 bases between them. DNA of the CDR3: TGTGCCAGTAATGGGGAGTTCACCGGGGAGCTGTTTTTT. This gives the protein CASNGEFTGELFF.

J is TRBJ2-1 and V is TRBV5-1; 12 bases are a match to TRBD1. J lost 10 bases, V lost 4 bases, and 9 bases had no gene match. Germline V gene sequence: CDR1 SGHRS, CDR2 YFSETQ. The CDR3 sequence is 15 residues long. CDR3 sequence reads: CASSLPGQGAGEQFF. In nucleotides, the CDR3 is TGCGCCAGCAGCCTCCCGGGACAGGGGGCCGGGGAGCAGTTCTTC.

This chain uses TRBV3-1 (or the pseudogene TRBV3-2) with TRBJ1-1, with D possibly TRBD1 on 6 matching bases. The CDR3 contains 13 residues. Germline CDR1 is LGHDT and CDR2 is YNNKEL (reference sequence). The V gene lost 0 bases and the J gene lost 8 bases, with 10 bases spanning the gap. The CDR3 spells CASSQDWGPEAFF. CDR3 DNA sequence: TGTGCCAGCAGCCAAGATTGGGGGCCGGAAGCTTTCTTT.

The chain joins TRBV15 to TRBJ2-7; TRBD1 aligns across 9 bases. Germline values: CDR1 LNHNV, CDR2 YYDKDF (reference sequence). The V segment lost 4 bases and the J segment 7 bases; nucleotides outside the gene matches: 8. This CDR3 contains 14 residues. This chain's CDR3 is CATSTDRGAREQYF. The CDR3 DNA sequence: TGTGCCACCAGCACCGACAGGGGGGCCAGGGAGCAGTACTTC.

V gene TRBV6-6 combines with J gene TRBJ2-7, with TRBD1 matching 9 bases. This CDR3 is 14 amino acids long. J lost 7 bases, V lost 2 bases, and 6 bases had no gene match. Germline CDR1 is MNHNY and CDR2 is SVGAGI (reference sequence). CDR3 DNA: TGTGCCAGCAGTTACCGGGACAGGGTTAGGGAGCAGTACTTC. Translated, it gives CASSYRDRVREQYF.

This chain connects TRBV11-2 to TRBJ1-1, with no clear D. Per germline, CDR1 SGHAT and CDR2 FQNNGV. The V end lost 3 bases, the J end lost 5 bases, and 4 bases lay between the germline ends. The CDR3 is made up of 11 amino acids. The CDR3 DNA follows: TGTGCCAGCAGCTTCCGTACTGAAGCTTTCTTT. Amino acid sequence: CASSFRTEAFF.

The J gene is TRBJ1-4, the V gene TRBV19, with TRBD1 identical over 7 bases. Germline V gene lookup returns CDR1 LNHDA and CDR2 SQIVND (reference sequence). V lost 2 bases and J lost 4; bases outside the gene matches: 7. CDR3 length equals 16 residues. CDR3 loop: CASSIYRTGGNEKLFF. CDR3 in DNA: TGTGCCAGTAGTATATATCGGACAGGCGGTAATGAAAAACTGTTTTTT.

This chain connects TRBV5-6 to TRBJ2-2, with D perhaps matching TRBD2 (6 bases). CDR1 is SGHDT and CDR2 is YYEEEE in the germline V gene. Deletions cut 4 bases from V and 3 bases from J, with 16 bases between. The CDR3 covers 16 residues. CDR3: CASSLEGGEDTGELFF. The CDR3 nucleotides are TGTGCCAGCAGCCTCGAGGGAGGTGAGGACACCGGGGAGCTGTTTTTT.

The chain uses TRBV11-3 and TRBJ2-7, with D unclear. Germline V gene sequence: CDR1 SGHNT, CDR2 YENEEA. V gave up 2 bases and J gave up 0 bases, with 8 bases separating them. The CDR3 contains 14 residues. CDR3 region: CASSLSPGSYEQYF. The CDR3 DNA reads as TGTGCCAGCAGCTTAAGTCCAGGCTCCTACGAGCAGTACTTC.

The chain has TRBV9 and TRBJ2-1; possible D gene TRBD2, 5 bases. The germline V gene has CDR1 SGDLS and CDR2 YYNGEE. The CDR3 spans 13 residues. Trimming left V 4 bases short and J 3 bases short, with 8 bases between. The CDR3 sequence: CASSRTVYNEQFF. The CDR3 DNA follows: TGTGCCAGCAGCAGGACTGTCTACAATGAGCAGTTCTTC.

This clone showed up just once. The chain joins TRBV7-2 to TRBJ1-5; D might be TRBD1 (6 bases). The ends were cut back, 4 bases at V and 3 bases at J, with 10 bases in the middle. Germline lookup yields CDR1 SGHTA and CDR2 FQGNSA. This CDR3 has 14 amino acids. The CDR3 nucleotides read TGTGCCAGCAGCTATACAGGGAACAATCAGCCCCAGCATTTT. It translates to CASSYTGNNQPQHF.

The chain couples TRBV6-5 to TRBJ1-4; 9 bases align to TRBD1. With V trimmed by 7 bases and J by 8 bases, 8 bases remained unmatched. The CDR3 loop spans 14 amino acids. Germline V gene sequence: CDR1 MNHEY, CDR2 SVGAGI. CDR3 sequence: CASKQGQGREKLFF. CDR3 nucleotide sequence: TGTGCCAGCAAGCAAGGACAGGGGCGGGAAAAACTGTTTTTT.

This clone came up once. The chain couples TRBV7-3 to TRBJ2-5; D is undetermined. The CDR3 runs 13 residues. CDR1 is SGHTA and CDR2 is FQGTGA in the germline V gene. V lost 1 base, J lost 8 bases, and 11 bases lay in between. The CDR3 loop reads CASSLSGGATQYF. The CDR3 bases are TGTGCCAGCAGCTTAAGTGGCGGCGCAACCCAGTACTTC.

The rearrangement uses TRBV2 and TRBJ1-2; D gene uncertain. The V gene lost 1 base and the J gene lost 5 bases, with 14 bases spanning the gap. The CDR3 loop spans 15 amino acids. The germline gives CDR1 SNHLY, CDR2 FYNNEI. The CDR3 bases are TGTGCCAGCAGTGAAGGAGTAGGGAGTTTTTATGGCTACACCTTC. Amino acid sequence: CASSEGVGSFYGYTF.

The chain is built from TRBV7-4 and TRBJ1-3, with 9 nucleotides matching TRBD1. The V gene's germline CDR1 is SGHVT and CDR2 SQSDAQ. J gave up 5 bases and V 0 bases, and 2 bases lay outside the gene matches. The CDR3 loop spans 15 amino acids. CDR3 nucleotide sequence: TGTGCCAGCAGCTTAGCTGGACAGGGGAGAAACACCATATATTTT. The encoded protein is CASSLAGQGRNTIYF.

This chain joins TRBV11-2 and TRBJ2-1; 10 nucleotides match TRBD2. CDR1 is SGHAT and CDR2 is FQNNGV in the germline V gene. J was trimmed by 5 bases and V by 4 bases; bases with no gene match: 11. The CDR3 is made up of 17 amino acids. The CDR3 spells CASSSSGTSVVNNEQFF. Written as DNA, the CDR3 is TGTGCCAGCAGCTCATCCGGGACTAGCGTTGTCAACAATGAGCAGTTCTTC.

The chain has TRBV7-2 and TRBJ2-7, with 7 bases fitting TRBD2. J lost 3 bases, V lost 4 bases, and 6 bases had no gene match. Germline-derived CDR1 and CDR2 are SGHTA and FQGNSA. The CDR3 sequence is 14 residues long. Here the CDR3 DNA reads TGTGCCAGCAGCTCTGGCGGGGGTTACTACGAGCAGTACTTC. It codes for CASSSGGGYYEQYF.

This chain links TRBV5-1 with TRBJ2-6; 7 bases map to TRBD1. Germline trimming cut 1 base from V and 0 bases from J; bases unmatched to any gene: 16. The CDR3 contains 21 residues. Germline values: CDR1 SGHRS, CDR2 YFSETQ. In DNA form, the CDR3 reads TGCGCCAGCAGCTTGAGGTTATTTGGGACAGACAGAGGCTCTGGGGCCAACGTCCTGACTTTC. Translation: CASSLRLFGTDRGSGANVLTF.

V usage is TRBV28 and J usage is TRBJ1-2; TRBD1 agrees at 10 bases. The CDR3 length is 15 residues. Trimming took 4 bases from V and 8 from J; bases not matched to a gene: 10. Germline V gene data show CDR1 as MDHEN and CDR2 as SYDVKM. CDR3 region: CASSSGTGASQGYTF. The CDR3 region has the DNA TGTGCCAGCAGTTCGGGGACAGGGGCCTCCCAGGGCTACACCTTC.

J is TRBJ1-1 and V is TRBV19, with 8 bases identical to TRBD1. The CDR3 is 13 amino acids. In germline, CDR1 is LNHDA, CDR2 SQIVND (reference sequence). V was clipped by 6 bases and J by 2 bases; unmatched bases: 2. CDR3: CASRGQANTEAFF. CDR3 bases: TGTGCCAGTAGGGGACAGGCTAACACTGAAGCTTTCTTT.

The chain couples TRBV30 to TRBJ2-2; tentatively, D is TRBD1 (5 bases). V was pared by 4 bases and J by 6 bases, with 12 bases between. CDR3 length: 13 residues. Per germline, CDR1 GTSNPN and CDR2 SVGIG (reference sequence). The CDR3 region has the DNA TGTGCCTGGAATTTAGGGGTCTCCGGGGAGCTGTTTTTT. This encodes CAWNLGVSGELFF.

V is TRBV14 and J is TRBJ2-1, with 9 bases aligning to TRBD2. Trimming cost V 4 bases and J 9 bases; bases outside gene matches: 10. Germline V gene lookup returns CDR1 SGHDN and CDR2 FVKESK. CDR3 length: 15 residues. CDR3 nucleotides: TGTGCCAGCAGCCTTGGGGGACTAGCTAGGGCTGAGCAGTTCTTC. Its translation is CASSLGGLARAEQFF.

V usage is TRBV18 and J usage is TRBJ1-2; possible D gene TRBD1, 5 bases. The CDR3 sequence is 14 residues long. Germline CDR1 is KGHSH and CDR2 is LQKENI. Trimming took 2 bases from V and 2 from J, leaving 9 bases between them. The CDR3 loop is CASSPGSGNYGYTF. In DNA form, the CDR3 reads TGTGCCAGCTCACCAGGCTCAGGGAACTATGGCTACACCTTC.

The chain is built from TRBV5-6 and TRBJ1-2, with D perhaps matching TRBD1 (5 bases). Between the trimmed V and J ends, which lost 1 base and 7 bases, there was a span of 17 bases. CDR1 is SGHDT and CDR2 is YYEEEE in the germline V gene. The CDR3 extends over 15 amino acids. This chain's CDR3 is CASSLISAAGLGYTF. CDR3 nucleotides: TGTGCCAGCAGCTTGATATCCGCGGCAGGGCTTGGCTACACCTTC.

The genes are TRBV28 and TRBJ1-6; 10 nucleotides agree with TRBD1. The CDR3 contains 19 residues. CDR1 is MDHEN and CDR2 is SYDVKM in the germline V gene. Trimming cost V 3 bases and J 1 base; bases outside gene matches: 9. The CDR3 DNA follows: TGTGCCAGCAGTTTGGATTACCGGGACAGGGGTTCCTATAATTCACCCCTCCACTTT. It is translated as CASSLDYRDRGSYNSPLHF.